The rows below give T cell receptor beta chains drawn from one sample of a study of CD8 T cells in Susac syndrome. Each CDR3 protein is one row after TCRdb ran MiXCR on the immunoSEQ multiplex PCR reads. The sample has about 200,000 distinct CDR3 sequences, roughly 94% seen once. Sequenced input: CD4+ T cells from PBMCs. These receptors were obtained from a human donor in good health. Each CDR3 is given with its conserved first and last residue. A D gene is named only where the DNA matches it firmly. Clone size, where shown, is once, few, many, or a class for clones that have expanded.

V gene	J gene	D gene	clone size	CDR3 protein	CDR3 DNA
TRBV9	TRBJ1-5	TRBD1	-	CASSATGFNQPQHF	TGTGCCAGCAGCGCGACAGGGTTTAATCAGCCCCAGCATTTT
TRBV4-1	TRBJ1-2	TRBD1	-	CASSQRQGNYGYTF	TGCGCCAGCAGCCAACGACAGGGTAACTATGGCTACACCTTC
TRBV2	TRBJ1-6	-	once	CASSLDRINSPLHF	TGTGCCAGCAGTTTGGACCGAATTAATTCACCCCTCCACTTT
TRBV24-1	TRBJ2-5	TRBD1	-	CAGLETGRETQYF	TGTGCCGGACTTGAGACAGGGCGGGAGACCCAGTACTTC
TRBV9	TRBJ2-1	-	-	CASSPMTYNEQFF	TGTGCCAGCAGCCCCATGACCTACAATGAGCAGTTCTTC
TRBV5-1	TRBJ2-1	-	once	CASRFRVDEQFF	TGCGCCAGCAGGTTCAGGGTCGATGAGCAGTTCTTC
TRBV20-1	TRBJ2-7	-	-	CSTRDSTASYEQYF	TGCAGTACTAGGGACTCGACAGCCTCCTACGAGCAGTACTTC
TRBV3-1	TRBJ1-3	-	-	CASSSEDTIYF	TGTGCCAGCAGCTCCGAGGACACCATATATTTT
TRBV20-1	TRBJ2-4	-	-	CSATQAYGAKNIQYF	TGCAGTGCTACCCAGGCTTACGGGGCCAAAAACATTCAGTACTTC
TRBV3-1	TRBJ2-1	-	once	CASSQGRYNEQFF	TGTGCCAGCAGCCAGGGTCGATACAATGAGCAGTTCTTC
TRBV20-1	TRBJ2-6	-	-	CSGPSGANVLTF	TGCAGTGGACCATCTGGGGCCAACGTCCTGACTTTC
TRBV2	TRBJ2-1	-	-	CASSDRRAEYNEQFF	TGTGCCAGCAGTGATCGGAGGGCGGAATACAATGAGCAGTTCTTC
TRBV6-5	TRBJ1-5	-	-	CASRNQGADQPQHF	TGTGCCAGCAGAAACCAGGGCGCGGATCAGCCCCAGCATTTT
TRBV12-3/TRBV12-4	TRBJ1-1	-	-	CASSLTNTEAFF	TGTGCCAGCAGTTTAACAAACACTGAAGCTTTCTTT
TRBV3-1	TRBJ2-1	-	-	CASSRPPGDEQFF	TGTGCCAGCAGCCGCCCGCCGGGAGATGAGCAGTTCTTC